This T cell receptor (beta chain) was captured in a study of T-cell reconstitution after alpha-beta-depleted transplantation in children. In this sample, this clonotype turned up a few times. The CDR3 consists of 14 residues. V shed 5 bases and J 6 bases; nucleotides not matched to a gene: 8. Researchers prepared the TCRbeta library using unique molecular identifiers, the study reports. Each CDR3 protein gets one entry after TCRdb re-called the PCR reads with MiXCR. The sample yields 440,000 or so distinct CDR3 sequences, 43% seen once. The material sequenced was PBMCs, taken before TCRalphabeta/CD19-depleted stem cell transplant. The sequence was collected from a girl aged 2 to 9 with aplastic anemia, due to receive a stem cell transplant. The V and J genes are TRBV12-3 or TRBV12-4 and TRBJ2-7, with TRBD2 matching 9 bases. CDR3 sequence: CASSGRLAGREQYF. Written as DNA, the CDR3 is TGTGCCAGCAGTGGTAGGCTAGCGGGACGCGAGCAGTACTTC.